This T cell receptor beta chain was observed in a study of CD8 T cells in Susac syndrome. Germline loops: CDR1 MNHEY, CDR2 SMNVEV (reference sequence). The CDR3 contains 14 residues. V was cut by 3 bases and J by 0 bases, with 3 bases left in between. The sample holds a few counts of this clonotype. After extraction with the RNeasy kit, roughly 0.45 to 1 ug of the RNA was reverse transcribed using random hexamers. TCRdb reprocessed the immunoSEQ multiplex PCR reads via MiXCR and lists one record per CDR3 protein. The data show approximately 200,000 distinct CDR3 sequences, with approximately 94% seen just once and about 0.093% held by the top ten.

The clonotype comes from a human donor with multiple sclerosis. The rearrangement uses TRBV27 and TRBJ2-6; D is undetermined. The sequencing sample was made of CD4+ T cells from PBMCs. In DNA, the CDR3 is TGTGCCAGCAGTTTGTACTCTGGGGCCAACGTCCTGACTTTC. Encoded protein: CASSLYSGANVLTF. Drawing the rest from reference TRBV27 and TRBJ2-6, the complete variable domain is EAQVTQNPRYLITVTGKKLTVTCSQNMNHEYMSWYRQDPGLGLRQIYYSMNVEVTDKGDVPEGYKVSRKEKRNFPLILESPSPNQTSLYFCASSLYSGANVLTFGAGSRLTVL.